This entry lists 9 T cell receptor beta chains sequenced from one sample in a study of regulatory T cells in long-lasting Graves disease. Time point denoted: newly diagnosed GD, antithyroid drugs for less than 3 months. The TCR library was made from RNA that had been extracted from PBMCs in TRIzol. Researchers made TCR beta libraries by using iRepertoire HTBI primers and running Arm-PCR on CDR3 regions. TCRdb re-analysed the multiplex PCR reads in MiXCR, keeping a single row per CDR3 protein. The table lists about 530,000 distinct CDR3 sequences, more than 15% of them singletons. This sample also belongs to another study, concerning T cells in Graves' hyperthyroidism and ophthalmopathy.

The sample consisted of peripheral blood mononuclear cells (PBMCs), taken at new diagnosis, from a patient treated with antithyroid drugs. The receptor source for this set is a woman between 40 and 65 years old with Graves disease.

The sample holds many counts of this clonotype. The V gene is TRBV5-1, the J gene TRBJ1-1; the D gene is possibly TRBD1 (6 bases). Trimming shortened V by 4 bases and J by 4 bases, and 11 bases separated the two germline ends. This CDR3 region has 13 residues. Per the germline V gene, CDR1 is SGHRS and CDR2 is YFSETQ. CDR3 sequence: CASSTMDSTEAFF. In DNA form, the CDR3 reads TGCGCCAGCAGCACCATGGACAGCACTGAAGCTTTCTTT.

This clonotype was counted ten times or more. This chain connects TRBV11-3 to TRBJ2-3; 7 bases align to TRBD1. J gave up 5 bases and V 5 bases, and 1 base lay outside the gene matches. Germline CDR1 and CDR2: SGHNT and YENEEA. The CDR3 is 12 amino acids. For the CDR3, the DNA is TGTGCCAGCAGCAGACAGGGAGATACGCAGTATTTT. This encodes CASSRQGDTQYF. The full variable domain, with the rest looked up from reference TRBV11-3 and TRBJ2-3, is EAGVVQSPRYKIIEKKQPVAFWCNPISGHNTLYWYLQNLGQGPELLIRYENEEAVDDSQLPKDRFSAERLKGVDSTLKIQPAELGDSAVYLCASSRQGDTQYFGPGTRLTVL.

The chain recombines TRBV12-3 or TRBV12-4 with TRBJ2-4, with 8 bases identical to TRBD1. The length of the CDR3 is 14 residues. J was trimmed by 8 bases and V by 3 bases; bases with no gene match: 6. CDR3 coding DNA: TGTGCCAGCAGTTTCTCCGGGACAGGAGACATTCAGTACTTC. Its translation: CASSFSGTGDIQYF.

On this clonotype: A much larger clone sits a single nucleotide away, making a read error possible. The chain joins TRBV20-1 to TRBJ2-7, with D perhaps matching TRBD1 (5 bases). Looked up from germline, CDR1 is DFQATT and CDR2 is SNEGSKA (reference sequence). V was pared by 6 bases and J by 2 bases, with 11 bases between. The CDR3 extends over 12 amino acids. The CDR3 sequence is CSAGWGPYEQYF. The CDR3 DNA is TGCAGTGCCGGGTGGGGCCCCTACGAGCAGTACTTC.

A note on this clonotype: A far larger clone lies a single base away; this is likely a read error. The genes are TRBV7-9 and TRBJ1-1; D remains unclear. The V gene lost 3 bases and the J gene lost 4 bases, with 3 bases spanning the gap. Germline CDR1 is SEHNR and CDR2 is FQNEAQ (reference sequence). The CDR3 covers 11 residues. CDR3 nucleotides: TGTGCCAGCAGCTTGTGCACTGAAGCTTTCTTT. Protein: CASSLCTEAFF. Filled out from reference TRBV7-9 and TRBJ1-1, the complete variable domain reads DTGVSQNPRHKITKRGQNVTFRCDPISEHNRLYWYRQTLGQGPEFLTYFQNEAQLEKSRLLSDRFSAERPKGSFSTLEIQRTEQGDSAMYLCASSLCTEAFFGQGTRLTVV.

This clonotype was counted at least ten times. This chain connects TRBV12-3 or TRBV12-4 to TRBJ1-3; perhaps TRBD1 as D (6 bases). Trimming took 4 bases from V and 2 from J, leaving 6 bases between them. The CDR3 spans 13 residues. This CDR3 reads CASSSGAGNTIYF. The CDR3 DNA sequence: TGTGCCAGCAGTTCAGGGGCTGGAAACACCATATATTTT.

This clonotype has a count of ten or more. This sequence joins TRBV12-3 or TRBV12-4 and TRBJ2-7; 9 bases line up with TRBD2. CDR3 length equals 13 residues. The V gene end was trimmed by 11 bases and the J gene end by 6 bases; junction bases not matched to a gene: 11. CDR3 sequence reads: CASKGRGGSEQYF. The CDR3 coding sequence is TGTGCCTCCAAAGGGCGGGGGGGGAGCGAGCAGTACTTC.

This clonotype was recorded many times. The genes are TRBV12-3 or TRBV12-4 and TRBJ2-3, with D perhaps being TRBD1 or TRBD2 (5 bases each). This CDR3 is built from 14 residues. V was trimmed by 5 bases and J by 3 bases, leaving 12 bases between them. The CDR3, as DNA: TGTGCCAGCAGTCCGGGACCGCGGACAGATACGCAGTATTTT. It encodes CASSPGPRTDTQYF.

The rearrangement links TRBV5-1 to TRBJ2-1; TRBD1 matches at 11 bases. This CDR3 is built from 16 residues. Germline CDR1 is SGHRS and CDR2 is YFSETQ. V was pared by 0 bases and J by 6 bases, with 5 bases of the junction left unmatched. The DNA for the CDR3 is TGCGCCAGCAGCTTGGTATATGGGACAGGGGGCAATGAGCAGTTCTTC. This encodes CASSLVYGTGGNEQFF.